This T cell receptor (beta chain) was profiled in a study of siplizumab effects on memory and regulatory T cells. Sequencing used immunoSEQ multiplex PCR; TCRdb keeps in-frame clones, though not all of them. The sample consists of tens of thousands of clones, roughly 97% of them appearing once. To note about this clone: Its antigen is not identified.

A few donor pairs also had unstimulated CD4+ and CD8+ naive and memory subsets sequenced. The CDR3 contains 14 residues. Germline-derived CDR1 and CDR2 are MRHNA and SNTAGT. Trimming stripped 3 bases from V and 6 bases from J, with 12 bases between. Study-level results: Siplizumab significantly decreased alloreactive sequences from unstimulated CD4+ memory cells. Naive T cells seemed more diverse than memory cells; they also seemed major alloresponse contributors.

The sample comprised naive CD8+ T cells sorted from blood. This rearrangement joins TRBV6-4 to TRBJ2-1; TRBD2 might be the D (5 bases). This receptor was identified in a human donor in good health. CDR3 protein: CASSEQRLCNEQFF. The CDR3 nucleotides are TGTGCCAGCAGTGAACAGCGGTTATGCAATGAGCAGTTCTTC.